This entry describes one T cell receptor beta chain. This clonotype was picked up one time. The antigen it recognizes is unknown. Per-nucleotide qualities are absent, and no much larger clonotype sits a single base away. A single read offers scant evidence. The receptor library was made with 5' RACE. Instrument used: Illumina HiSeq 2500. A second roughly 6 to 12 cycle PCR used a sample-barcoded 5' primer and a J-beta primer mix. Each TCR beta cDNA molecule received a unique molecular identifier from a template-switch 5' adaptor carrying 12 random nucleotides. Each sample yielded at least 2.5 million CDR3-containing paired-end reads. First-strand cDNA was synthesized from all RNA with the Mint cDNA synthesis kit, primed by a TRBC-specific oligonucleotide. After uracil-DNA glycosylase treatment, a first 18-cycle PCR used universal primers M1SS and BC2_uni_R on all cDNA. Turning to the authors' computational methods: Normalization of each sample was performed by random selection of 1 million high-quality reads, each carrying a distinct molecular identifier. Reads with shared molecular identifiers were discarded instead of being binned into consensus sequences. MiTCR, with a Q25 quality threshold and the strictest error-elimination algorithm, was used for CDR3 identification, clonotype clustering and error correction. A nonparametric unseen species model using Euler transformation provided a lower-bound estimate of total TCR beta diversity. The public reads were run again by TCRdb, first through fastp at Q25 and then through MiXCR, and only productive beta chains were kept. Identical CDR3 protein sequences are pooled into one entry, listed with their most common genes and DNA. In this record, the V and J calls reflect TCRdb's handling and not the investigators' own analysis. The sample table shows approximately 1.5 million distinct CDR3 sequences, and about 35% are seen once. Of the sample, 10% to 12% falls within the top ten clones.

This record belongs to a study of blood T cells in healthy people across ages (dated by TCRdb to about 2015). Turning to the overall study: In model experiments, template switching captured about one uniquely barcoded TCR beta cDNA molecule for every two T cells. Donors were grouped into four age groups: young (average roughly 16 years), middle-aged (about 38), aged (around 60) and long-lived (over 80). The study measured age-related changes in TCR beta repertoire diversity using deep sequencing normalized with unique cDNA molecular identifiers. To avoid experimental bias, donors of different ages were randomly spread across the sequencing lanes. For two donors (one aged 18 to 29 and one aged 80 or older), the study analyzed two additional independent replicas of 1 million unique cDNA reads from the same blood draw.

The donors were 40 or so Caucasian individuals from Russia, aged 6 to 90 years, who were systemically healthy. About 10 milliliters of peripheral blood were collected from each donor into EDTA-treated Vacutainer tubes. Ficoll-Paque density-gradient centrifugation was used to isolate PBMCs, with at least 6.5 million obtained per sample. Total RNA, at least 5 micrograms per sample, was extracted from PBMCs with Trizol reagent. For every donor, flow cytometry on a PBMC aliquot measured the percentage of naive CD45RAhigh/CD27high T cells. Broad study findings and their caveats: Because donor CMV infection status was unknown, age-related changes in expanded clonotypes were potentially confounded. As age increased, observed TCR beta diversity per million T cells dropped in a roughly linear way, and a significant reduction was already evident by age about 36. Conclusive comparison of naive and antigen-experienced compartments was prevented by the profiling of bulk unsorted PBMCs. There was a strong correlation between observed TCR beta diversity and the percentage of naive T cells measured by flow cytometry. Estimates of total diversity based on one million sequenced T cells were considered lower bounds and underestimates. Compared with the aged group, the long-lived group had more naive CD4+ T cells, fewer expanded clones and increased TCR diversity, a pattern suggesting age selection.

From V the trimming removes 11 bases and from J it removes 7 bases, while the gene matches leave 11 bases of the junction unaccounted for. The germline V gene sets CDR1 to KGHSH and CDR2 to LQKENI. The CDR3 starts with the cysteine, ends with the phenylalanine, and has 14 residues. Solely the CDR3 DNA is kept, with 42 bases framed from the first base. The specimen was blood. This receptor was taken from a young woman in good health. Recombination connected TRBV18 to TRBJ2-2, and 9 bases in between align with TRBD1. The nucleotide sequence is given as TGTGCCGGATCACAGGGGGCCTTCGGCGGGGAGCTGTTTTTT. This yields the protein CAGSQGAFGGELFF. Reference TRBV18 and TRBJ2-2 genes cover what lies past the CDR3, so the full variable domain is NAGVMQNPRHLVRRRGQEARLRCSPMKGHSHVYWYRQLPEEGLKFMVYLQKENIIDESGMPKERFSAEFPKEGPSILRIQQVVRGDSAAYFCAGSQGAFGGELFFGEGSRLTVL.